A selection of T cell receptor beta chains follows, all from one sample in a study of T-cell reconstitution after alpha-beta-depleted transplantation in children. Each CDR3 protein is one row after TCRdb ran MiXCR on the PCR reads. The sample yields about 980,000 distinct CDR3 sequences, under 30% seen once. The sample in question was PBMCs, mostly from graft donor cells, obtained 360 days after TCRalphabeta/CD19-depleted stem cell transplant. The receptors come from a boy under two years old who had a stem cell transplant for SCID, so the T cells may come from the graft donor. Each CDR3 is given with its conserved first and last residue. A D gene is named only where the DNA matches it firmly. Only some rows state a clone size, as once, few, many or a class for expanded clones.

d_call	cdr3_length	v_call	j_call	clone_size	cdr3_aa	cdr3_nt
TRBD1	15	TRBV19	TRBJ1-1	few	CASSIITGGYTEAFF	TGTGCCAGTAGTATCATAACAGGGGGCTACACTGAAGCTTTCTTT
TRBD1	15	TRBV6-1	TRBJ1-1	NA	CASSRGDRYATEAFF	TGTGCCAGCAGTCGAGGGGACAGGTACGCGACTGAAGCTTTCTTT
NA	13	TRBV27	TRBJ2-7	many	CASSWNRASEQYF	TGTGCCAGCAGTTGGAACAGGGCCAGCGAGCAGTACTTC
NA	15	TRBV5-1	TRBJ2-3	NA	CASSSPRLLWDTQYF	TGCGCCAGCAGCTCTCCGAGACTCCTCTGGGATACGCAGTATTTT
NA	15	TRBV3-1	TRBJ2-5	NA	CASSQDGLVLRTQYF	TGTGCCAGCAGCCAAGATGGGCTAGTTCTGAGGACCCAGTACTTC
NA	14	TRBV6-5	TRBJ2-3	few	CASSYDRRTDTQYF	TGTGCCAGCAGTTACGACAGGCGTACAGATACGCAGTATTTT
TRBD2	16	TRBV6-5	TRBJ2-5	few	CASTYQGLAGVETQYF	TGTGCCAGCACCTACCAAGGACTAGCGGGGGTAGAGACCCAGTACTTC
NA	17	TRBV6-5	TRBJ2-3	NA	CASSYGAAVPSTDTQYF	TGTGCCAGCAGTTACGGTGCGGCCGTCCCGAGCACAGATACGCAGTATTTT
NA	14	TRBV6-1	TRBJ2-7	once	CASTRKGPHYEQYF	TGTGCCAGCACCAGGAAGGGGCCCCACTACGAGCAGTACTTC
TRBD2	16	TRBV4-3	TRBJ2-3	NA	CASSRLTSRSTDTQYF	TGCGCCAGCAGCCGCCTGACTAGCCGAAGCACAGATACGCAGTATTTT
NA	15	TRBV9	TRBJ1-1	few	CASSPQTDLNTEAFF	TGTGCCAGCAGCCCGCAGACAGACTTAAACACTGAAGCTTTCTTT
NA	14	TRBV12-5	TRBJ2-6	few	CASGLVPGTNVLTF	TGTGCTAGTGGTTTGGTACCCGGGACCAACGTCCTGACTTTC